This is a list of T cell receptor beta chains from one sample in a study of OX40 agonist ivuxolimab in advanced cancers. Profiled with immunoSEQ multiplex PCR; TCRdb holds only in-frame clones, not every one. The sample carries fewer than 85,000 clones, 75% to 95% recorded once. The sequencing here drew on CD4+ or CD8+ T cells sorted from blood, taken in a trial of the OX40 agonist ivuxolimab. Receptor source: an adult with an advanced solid tumor such as melanoma, head and neck, liver or kidney cancer. CDR3s include the opening cysteine and the closing phenylalanine or tryptophan.

V: TRBV7-9
CDR3: CASSPRSGNTIYF

V: TRBV6-6
CDR3: CASSYPPTLLAIGYTF

V: TRBV5-4
CDR3: CASSFARAIQETQYF

V: TRBV6-5
CDR3: CASSLIQGNTGELFF

V: TRBV29-1
CDR3: CSVDSGSSPYEQYF

V: TRBV6-5
CDR3: CASSDQGYYGYTF

V: TRBV11-3
CDR3: CASSLGSGWVYAEQYF

V: TRBV7-9
CDR3: CASSLGGRNTIYF

V: TRBV11-3
CDR3: CASSTTGNTEAFF

V: TRBV18
CDR3: CASSPLITGETQYF

V: TRBV6-1
CDR3: CASRVARVTGELFF

V: TRBV6-5
CDR3: CASSTGAVDTQYF

V: TRBV6-6
CDR3: CASSDSSREQYF

V: TRBV7-2
CDR3: CASSSSMNTEAFF

V: TRBV7-9
CDR3: CASSFQQETQYF

V: TRBV7-2
CDR3: CASSLSQGPYYGYTF

V: TRBV6-6
CDR3: CASSLGTSTDTQYF

V: TRBV28
CDR3: CASSLPRTLTFNQPQHF

V: TRBV11-2
CDR3: CASSLDRRAYYEQYF

V: TRBV28
CDR3: CASRVLIMNSPLHF

V: TRBV9
CDR3: CASRRTGLSTDTQYF

V: TRBV4-2
CDR3: CASSHGGRETQYF

V: TRBV30
CDR3: CACRKRTIFTGTGKEGEAFF

V: TRBV2
CDR3: CASRSVLRNEQFF

V: TRBV30
CDR3: CAWSVRWGLYGYTF

V: TRBV11-3
CDR3: CASSGGASSYEQYF

V: TRBV7-9
CDR3: CASSLLGDQPQHF

V: TRBV7-2
CDR3: CASSYLVVRDTQYF

V: TRBV28
CDR3: CASSLWGLGAGPGELFF

V: TRBV25-1
CDR3: CASSEPLYGYTF

V: TRBV6-5
CDR3: CASSTRGRGTEAFF

V: TRBV19
CDR3: CASSWQGGQPQHF

V: TRBV28
CDR3: CASSLFIRDYGYTF

V: TRBV5-1
CDR3: CASRASGGADGETQYF

V: TRBV9
CDR3: CASSGRPETFYEQYF

V: TRBV19
CDR3: CASSTGHSGNTIYF

V: TRBV5-1
CDR3: CASRSPPSYEQYF

V: TRBV18
CDR3: CASSRQANYGYTF

V: TRBV19
CDR3: CASSTTGGGQPQHF

V: TRBV11-3
CDR3: CASSFGSGETQYF

V: TRBV7-2
CDR3: CASSLPTGTEAFF

V: TRBV2
CDR3: CASSERRRSLNEKLFF

V: TRBV27
CDR3: CASSSNRALGLAGGPWNEQFF

V: TRBV19
CDR3: CASSIGGTGAQETQYF